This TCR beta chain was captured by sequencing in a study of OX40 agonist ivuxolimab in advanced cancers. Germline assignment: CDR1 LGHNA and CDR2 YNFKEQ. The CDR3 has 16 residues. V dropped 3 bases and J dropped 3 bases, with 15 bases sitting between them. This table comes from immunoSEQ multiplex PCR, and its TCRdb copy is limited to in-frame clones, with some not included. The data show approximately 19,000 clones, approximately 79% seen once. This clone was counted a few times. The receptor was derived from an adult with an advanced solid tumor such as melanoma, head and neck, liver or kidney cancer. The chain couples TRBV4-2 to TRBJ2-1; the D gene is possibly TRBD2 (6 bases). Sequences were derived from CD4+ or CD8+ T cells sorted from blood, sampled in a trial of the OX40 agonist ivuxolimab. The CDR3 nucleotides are TGTGCCAGCAGCCAGGACCGGGACTCCCACTACAATGAGCAGTTCTTC. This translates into CASSQDRDSHYNEQFF.